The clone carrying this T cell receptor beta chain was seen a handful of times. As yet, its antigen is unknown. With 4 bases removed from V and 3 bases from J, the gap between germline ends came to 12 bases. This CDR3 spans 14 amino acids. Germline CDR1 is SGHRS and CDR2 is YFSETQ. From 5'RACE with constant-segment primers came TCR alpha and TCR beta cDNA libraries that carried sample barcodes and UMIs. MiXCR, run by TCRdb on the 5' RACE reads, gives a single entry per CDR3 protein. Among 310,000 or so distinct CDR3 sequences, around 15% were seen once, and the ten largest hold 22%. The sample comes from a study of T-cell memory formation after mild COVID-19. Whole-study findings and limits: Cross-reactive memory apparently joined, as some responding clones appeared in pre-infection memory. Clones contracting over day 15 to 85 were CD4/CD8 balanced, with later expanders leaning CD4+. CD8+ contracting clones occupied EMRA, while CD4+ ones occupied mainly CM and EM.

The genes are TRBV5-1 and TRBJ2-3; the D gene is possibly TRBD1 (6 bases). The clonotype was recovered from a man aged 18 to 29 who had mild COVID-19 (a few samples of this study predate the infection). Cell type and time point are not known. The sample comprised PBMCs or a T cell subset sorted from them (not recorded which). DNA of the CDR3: TGCGCCAGCAGCGAGGGACAAGGGACAGATACGCAGTATTTT. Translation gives CASSEGQGTDTQYF.